This TCR beta chain was recorded in a study of T cells expressing NK-cell markers. Study-wide points: Topping the CD3+CD56-NKG2C+ fraction as well were these clonotypes, in several donors. Of the CD8+ T cell pool in 5 to 7 donors, roughly 1.0-8% was accounted for by dominant NKG2C+ clonotypes.

Worth noting for this clonotype: Its antigen is unknown.

The CDR3 spans 18 residues. Germline V gene data show CDR1 as MGHRA and CDR2 as YSYEKL. From its re-call of the 5' RACE reads, TCRdb lists each CDR3 protein once, without DNA. The repertoire table contains roughly 390,000 distinct CDR3 sequences. The source is a man between 18 and 69 years old in good health. The specimen sequenced was blood T cells: a sorted CD56 or NKG2C T cell subset, CD4+ or CD8+ T cells, or bulk PBMC T cells (not recorded which). This chain links TRBV4-1 with TRBJ2-1; TCRdb designates TRBD1, a call that cannot be tested without DNA. CDR3 region: CASSQGHVGRSSYNEQFF.